The following is a T cell receptor (beta chain) sequence with its context. Its cognate antigen is unknown. The germline V gene has CDR1 MNHEY and CDR2 SMNVEV (reference sequence). The CDR3 length is 15 residues. V shed 5 bases and J shed 0 bases, with 14 bases lying between them. The sample belongs to a study of blood T cells in healthy people across ages. Study background: Per two T cells, template switching captured roughly one barcoded beta molecule. The study, taken as a whole, reports: For the donors, CMV status was unknown and possibly confounded expanded clonotype changes. With age, beta diversity per million T cells declined roughly linearly, significantly by about 37.

Next came a second PCR, run for roughly 6 to 11 cycles, which used a sample-barcoded 5' primer along with a J-beta primer mix. TCRdb redid the calling of the 5' RACE reads with MiXCR, one entry per CDR3 protein. The data contain 1.5 million to 2 million distinct CDR3 sequences, approximately 30% of them singletons. The source of this sequence is a woman aged 30 to 39 in good health. Input material: blood. The chain carries TRBV27 and TRBJ2-7; D remains unclear. The CDR3 is CASSVSPTSSYEQYF. The CDR3 region has the DNA TGTGCCAGCAGTGTAAGCCCGACAAGCTCCTACGAGCAGTACTTC.